This TCR beta chain comes out of a study of T-cell memory formation after mild COVID-19. In the study overall: TCR clusters were mostly confined to one donor each. Study-wide results and limits: That cross-reactive memory joined was suggested by some responding clones appearing in pre-infection memory. Largely, contracting CD4+ clones fell within CM and EM, and contracting CD8+ clones within EMRA.

Turning to this clonotype: Its antigen is as yet unknown.

A 5'RACE reaction primed in the constant segment made cDNA libraries of TCR alpha and TCR beta, and these carried sample barcodes and UMIs. TCRdb redid the calling of the 5' RACE reads with MiXCR, one entry per CDR3 protein. The sample has 500,000 to 650,000 distinct CDR3 sequences, about a fifth seen once. Germline lookup yields CDR1 ENHRY and CDR2 SYGVKD. The CDR3 extends over 15 amino acids. Trimming took 2 bases from V and 0 from J, leaving 9 bases between them. Sequenced sample: PBMCs or a T cell subset sorted from them (not recorded which). V and J are TRBV10-3 and TRBJ2-3; D tentatively reads TRBD1 or TRBD2 (5 bases each). The TCR sequence derives from an adult woman who had mild COVID-19 (a few samples of this study predate the infection). Cell type and time point are not known. This chain's CDR3 is CAISEGTRSTDTQYF. CDR3 nucleotides: TGTGCCATCAGTGAGGGGACCAGAAGCACAGATACGCAGTATTTT.